Below, 24 T cell receptor beta chains from the same sample are listed, as sequenced in a study of Ad26.COV2.S vaccination and SARS-CoV-2 variants. Treatment of the sample: 15 to 20 received Ad26.COV2.S at low or high dose, single or two shots; 5 received placebo; per-sample allocation not given. The samples date from day 63 after the first vaccine or placebo injection. The repertoire was sequenced with immunoSEQ multiplex PCR; TCRdb's copy has only in-frame clones and lacks some. Among some 450,000 clones listed, 90% were seen once. The input for sequencing was peripheral blood, taken in a trial of Ad26.COV2.S vaccine versus placebo. Receptors originate from a person aged 18-60 years who received the Ad26.COV2.S COVID-19 vaccine or a placebo.

V is TRBV28 and J is TRBJ2-3; 13 positions agree with TRBD2. CDR1 is MDHEN, CDR2 SYDVKM, per germline. CDR3 length: 15 residues. With 6 bases clipped from V and 2 bases from J, the junction kept 2 bases outside the gene matches. DNA of the CDR3: TGTGCCAGCAGGGGACTAGCGGGGACCACAGATACGCAGTATTTT. Its translation: CASRGLAGTTDTQYF.

Details on this clone: The junction shows a germline mismatch at one end, possibly a read error. This chain connects TRBV7-7 to TRBJ2-7, with 9 bases matching TRBD2. The CDR3 sequence is 15 residues long. Germline CDR1 reads SSHAT; CDR2 reads FNYEAQ (reference sequence). CDR3: CASSLGPSGDYEQYF. In nucleotides, the CDR3 is TGTGCTAGCAGCTTAGGACCTAGCGGGGACTACGAGCAGTACTTC.

The chain uses TRBV6-6 and TRBJ1-6; D ambiguous. V lost 8 bases to trimming and J lost 6 bases, with 11 bases between them. CDR1 and CDR2 (germline): MNHNY, SVGAGI (reference sequence). The CDR3 totals 13 residues. Here the CDR3 reads CASYTEPNSPLHF. The DNA for the CDR3 is TGTGCCAGCTATACAGAACCTAATTCACCCCTCCACTTT.

The genes are TRBV11-2 and TRBJ2-5; TRBD1 matches 7 bases. The trim removed 1 base at V and 5 bases at J, leaving 13 bases unmatched. Looked up from germline, CDR1 is SGHAT and CDR2 is FQNNGV. The CDR3 covers 17 residues. CDR3 bases: TGTGCCAGCAGCTTAGTCCTACAGGGGATCGGAGTGGAGACCCAGTACTTC. It encodes CASSLVLQGIGVETQYF.

The V call is TRBV12-3 or TRBV12-4, the J call TRBJ1-2; 8 nucleotides agree with TRBD1. There are 13 residues in the CDR3. V lost 6 bases, J lost 6 bases, and 6 bases stayed unmatched. The CDR3 DNA sequence: TGTGCCAGCAGCAGGGACAGGCTAGATGGCTACACCTTC. It codes for CASSRDRLDGYTF.

The chain uses TRBV29-1 and TRBJ2-7; the match to TRBD1 covers 7 bases. Germline-derived CDR1 and CDR2 are SQVTM and ANQGSEA. The CDR3 is made up of 18 amino acids. The V gene end was trimmed by 2 bases and the J gene end by 4 bases; junction bases not matched to a gene: 20. The DNA for the CDR3 is TGCAGCGTTGAATTGGTAGGGACAGTAAATATTCTGGGGTACGAGCAGTACTTC. Protein sequence: CSVELVGTVNILGYEQYF.

The J gene is TRBJ2-5, the V gene TRBV24-1; a possible D gene is TRBD1 (5 bases). Trimming stripped 5 bases from V and 1 base from J, with 10 bases between. Germline V gene data show CDR1 as KGHDR and CDR2 as SFDVKD. CDR3 length: 14 amino acids. CDR3 sequence (DNA): TGTGCCACCAGTGCCTTGGGGCCCCAAGAGACCCAGTACTTC. Protein: CATSALGPQETQYF.

The chain employs TRBV20-1 and TRBJ1-6; D call uncertain. The CDR3 runs 10 residues. Germline V gene sequence: CDR1 DFQATT, CDR2 SNEGSKA (reference sequence). V dropped 7 bases and J dropped 10 bases, with 8 bases sitting between them. The CDR3 coding sequence is TGCAGTGTCGGCGGATCACCCCTCCACTTT. Translation: CSVGGSPLHF.

Turning to this clone: Additional DNA sequences in this sample encode the identical CDR3. The chain carries TRBV5-1 and TRBJ1-5, with 7 bases that match TRBD1. V lost 0 bases to trimming and J lost 2 bases; unmatched junction nucleotides: 2. CDR1 is SGHRS, CDR2 YFSETQ, per germline. There are 15 residues in the CDR3. The CDR3 region has the DNA TGCGCCAGCAGCTTGGGACAGGGCGGCAATCAGCCCCAGCATTTT. Encoded protein: CASSLGQGGNQPQHF.

This chain connects TRBV27 to TRBJ2-1; D is uncertain. The CDR3 is 13 residues long. The germline V gene encodes CDR1 MNHEY and CDR2 SMNVEV (reference sequence). V lost 1 base and J lost 8, with 9 bases in between. CDR3 in amino acids: CASSLWLDDEQFF. The CDR3, as DNA: TGTGCCAGCAGTTTATGGCTAGATGATGAGCAGTTCTTC.

The CDR3: CASSKLAGEQFF. As DNA, the CDR3 is TGCGCCAGCAGCAAACTAGCGGGAGAGCAGTTCTTC. The V and J genes are TRBV5-1 and TRBJ2-1; 10 positions match TRBD2. Unmatched junction bases numbered 2, after V lost 4 bases and J lost 10 bases. The CDR3 spans 12 residues. Germline CDR1 reads SGHRS; CDR2 reads YFSETQ.

This clone was recorded once. The chain joins TRBV30 to TRBJ1-2; D call uncertain. V lost 2 bases to trimming and J lost 5 bases, with 12 bases between them. From germline, CDR1 is GTSNPN and CDR2 SVGIG (reference sequence). CDR3 length equals 13 residues. In nucleotides, the CDR3 is TGTGCCTGGAGTCACCCGGCAGCGTATGGCTACACCTTC. Protein product: CAWSHPAAYGYTF.

The V gene is TRBV5-1, the J gene TRBJ2-7, with 8 positions matching TRBD2. The V segment lost 4 bases and the J segment 4 bases; nucleotides outside the gene matches: 7. This CDR3 spans 14 amino acids. The V gene's germline CDR1 is SGHRS and CDR2 YFSETQ. CDR3 coding DNA: TGCGCCAGCAGCCTCGGGGGGGTGAGGTACGAGCAGTACTTC. Translated, it gives CASSLGGVRYEQYF.

The CDR3 reads CASSPRDYEFYVQYF. The CDR3 coding sequence is TGTGCCAGCAGTCCCCGGGACTATGAATTCTATGTGCAGTACTTC. The chain employs TRBV6-4 and TRBJ2-7; 7 positions match TRBD2. The CDR3 is 15 amino acids. J was trimmed by 9 bases and V by 5 bases; bases with no gene match: 16. The germline CDR1 and CDR2 sequences are MRHNA and SNTAGT.

This clone was recorded once. The chain employs TRBV30 and TRBJ1-6; TRBD1 matches 9 bases. The CDR3 consists of 16 residues. V trimming: 1 base; J trimming: 8 bases; junction bases outside the gene matches: 9. Germline lookup yields CDR1 GTSNPN and CDR2 SVGIG (reference sequence). This chain's CDR3 is CAWSDPSTGGDSPLHF. CDR3 coding DNA: TGTGCCTGGAGTGACCCTTCCACAGGGGGCGATTCACCCCTCCACTTT.

The chain links TRBV23-1 to TRBJ1-3, with TRBD1 matching over 8 bases. TRBV23-1 is marked as an open reading frame, function uncertain. The CDR3 runs 17 residues. The V and J ends lost 6 bases and 0 bases, in that order; junction bases with no gene match: 10. CDR3 DNA: TGCGCCAGCAGGCGGACAGGGCGACCCGACTCTGGAAACACCATATATTTT. The encoded protein is CASRRTGRPDSGNTIYF.

The chain has TRBV7-9 and TRBJ1-1, with 12 bases that match TRBD1. The V gene end was trimmed by 1 base and the J gene end by 7 bases; junction bases not matched to a gene: 7. The CDR3 contains 16 residues. CDR1 and CDR2 (germline): SEHNR, FQNEAQ (reference sequence). CDR3 in DNA: TGTGCCAGCAGCTTAGACGGGACAGGGGGCAGGAATGAAGCTTTCTTT. Translated: CASSLDGTGGRNEAFF.

This rearrangement joins TRBV7-9 to TRBJ2-7; perhaps TRBD1 as D (6 bases). This CDR3 region has 15 residues. Germline V gives CDR1 SEHNR, CDR2 FQNEAQ (reference sequence). Between the trimmed V and J ends, which lost 5 bases and 3 bases, there was a span of 17 bases. The CDR3 loop reads CASSGQGFGNYEQYF. CDR3 in DNA: TGTGCCAGCAGCGGTCAGGGGTTCGGGAACTACGAGCAGTACTTC.

The gene calls are TRBV10-3 and TRBJ1-2; no firm D call. V was trimmed by 0 bases and J by 1 base, leaving 6 bases between them. Germline CDR1 is ENHRY and CDR2 is SYGVKD. The CDR3 runs 14 residues. Here the CDR3 DNA reads TGTGCCATCAGTGAGTCAAGGATTAACTATGGCTACACCTTC. Translating it yields CAISESRINYGYTF.

The J gene is TRBJ2-7, the V gene TRBV3-1 (or the pseudogene TRBV3-2), with D possibly matching TRBD2 (6 bases). This CDR3 comprises 16 residues. V lost 2 bases and J lost 4, with 18 bases in between. Looked up from germline, CDR1 is LGHDT and CDR2 is YNNKEL (reference sequence). The CDR3 nucleotides are TGTGCCAGCAGCCAATTCCCCCGGGAGACTGGGTACGAGCAGTACTTC. This codes for CASSQFPRETGYEQYF.

The genes are TRBV10-3 and TRBJ2-1; 11 positions match TRBD2. J gave up 1 base and V 6 bases, and 8 bases lay outside the gene matches. Germline V gives CDR1 ENHRY, CDR2 SYGVKD. CDR3 length equals 17 residues. The CDR3 is CAIRKTSGDLSYNEQFF. The CDR3, as DNA: TGTGCCATCAGGAAGACTAGCGGGGATTTATCCTACAATGAGCAGTTCTTC.

This chain connects TRBV9 to TRBJ2-7; possibly TRBD2 for D (6 bases). V lost 0 bases and J 2 bases, leaving 18 bases between the germline ends. CDR1 is SGDLS and CDR2 is YYNGEE in the germline V gene. This CDR3 has 17 residues. CDR3 residues: CASSVEAASGQTYEQYF. The CDR3 DNA is TGTGCCAGCAGCGTAGAGGCTGCCAGCGGGCAAACCTACGAGCAGTACTTC.

This clone was seen only a few times. J is TRBJ1-5 and V is TRBV5-6; TRBD1 is a possible D gene (5 bases). Germline lookup yields CDR1 SGHDT and CDR2 YYEEEE. V lost 4 bases, J lost 5 bases, and 13 bases lay in between. This CDR3 is 14 amino acids long. CDR3: CASSIGTDHQPQHF. CDR3 nucleotide sequence: TGTGCCAGCAGCATCGGGACGGACCATCAGCCCCAGCATTTT. The full variable domain, completed using reference TRBV5-6 and TRBJ1-5, is DAGVTQSPTHLIKTRGQQVTLRCSPKSGHDTVSWYQQALGQGPQFIFQYYEEEERQRGNFPDRFSGHQFPNYSSELNVNALLLGDSALYLCASSIGTDHQPQHFGDGTRLSIL.

The gene calls are TRBV28 and TRBJ2-2; D is possibly TRBD2 (6 bases). V lost 4 bases to trimming and J lost 7 bases, with 25 bases between them. CDR1 and CDR2 from the germline V gene are MDHEN and SYDVKM. The length of the CDR3 is 18 residues. CDR3 region: CASSSGVSNGRMVGELFF. The CDR3 DNA reads as TGTGCCAGCAGTTCTGGTGTCTCGAACGGGAGAATGGTCGGGGAGCTGTTTTTT.